This TCR beta chain was found in a study of blood T cells in healthy people across ages. With a J-beta primer mix and a sample-barcoded 5' primer, a second PCR ran 7 to 11 cycles. Each cDNA molecule received a tag from a template-switch adaptor that had 12 random nucleotides. TCRdb re-called the 5' RACE reads with MiXCR, one entry per CDR3 protein. The data show 500,000 to 600,000 distinct CDR3 sequences, with roughly 29% seen just once and under 20% held by the top ten. Healthy Caucasian individuals from Russia aged roughly 6 to 90 were enrolled as donors. This CDR3 comprises 14 residues. Trimming removed 8 bases from V and 11 bases from J, with 24 bases in between.

The sequence was obtained from a woman aged 70 to 79 in good health. The chain uses TRBV12-3 or TRBV12-4 and TRBJ1-1; no firm D call. The specimen sequenced was blood. CDR3 sequence (DNA): TGTGCCAGCTATCTTGGGGTTGGGAACATTGCTGCTTTCTTT. Its translation is CASYLGVGNIAAFF.